What follows are 24 T cell receptor beta chains derived from one specimen sequenced in a study of sequential checkpoint blockade in melanoma. Treatment denoted: randomized to nivolumab then ipilimumab (arm A) or the reverse (arm B). Generated by immunoSEQ multiplex PCR, the TCRdb table keeps only in-frame clones and is missing some. The sample lists around 19,000 clones, 75% to 85% occurring once. The sample here was CD8+ T cells sorted from blood (inferred from file names), taken from a patient given nivolumab and ipilimumab in sequence. The receptors here all came from a human donor with melanoma.

The chain uses TRBV4-2 and TRBJ2-1; 8 bases align to TRBD2. Germline lookup yields CDR1 LGHNA and CDR2 YNFKEQ. This CDR3 is 15 amino acids long. The junction had 8 bases not matched to a gene; V was cut back by 5 bases and J by 5 bases. CDR3 sequence (DNA): TGTGCCAGCAGCTTCGTAGCGGGGCCGAACAATGAGCAGTTCTTC. Its translation: CASSFVAGPNNEQFF.

This clone was counted once. The chain recombines TRBV11-2 with TRBJ1-6; TRBD1 matches 8 bases. Losses at the gene ends were 5 bases for V and 14 bases for J; bases not matched to a gene: 14. Germline CDR1 and CDR2: SGHAT and FQNNGV. The CDR3 runs 15 residues. The CDR3 region is CASSPNGQGAFTLHF. The CDR3 coding sequence is TGTGCCAGCAGCCCGAATGGGCAGGGGGCTTTCACCCTCCACTTT.

Only one count was recorded for this clone. The CDR3 DNA is TGTGCCAGTAGTTGGACAGGCGGGGACACTGAAGCTTTCTTT. This codes for CASSWTGGDTEAFF. The chain has TRBV19 and TRBJ1-1; 7 nucleotides agree with TRBD1. The CDR3 runs to 14 residues. Germline V CDR1 and CDR2: LNHDA, SQIVND (reference sequence). The junction had 6 bases not matched to a gene; V was cut back by 5 bases and J by 3 bases. The entire variable domain, with the rest obtained from reference TRBV19 and TRBJ1-1, is as follows: DGGITQSPKYLFRKEGQNVTLSCEQNLNHDAMYWYRQDPGQGLRLIYYSQIVNDFQKGDIAEGYSVSREKKESFPLTVTSAQKNPTAFYLCASSWTGGDTEAFFGQGTRLTVV.

The chain uses TRBV11-2 and TRBJ1-2; the match to TRBD1 covers 7 bases. Trimming took 3 bases from V and 10 from J; bases not matched to a gene: 17. The germline V gene encodes CDR1 SGHAT and CDR2 FQNNGV. The CDR3 loop spans 16 amino acids. The CDR3 sequence: CASSFLDFAGQMVYTF. In DNA form, the CDR3 reads TGTGCCAGCAGCTTTCTCGATTTCGCGGGACAGATGGTCTACACCTTC. Supplemented by reference TRBV11-2 and TRBJ1-2, the full variable domain reads EAGVAQSPRYKIIEKRQSVAFWCNPISGHATLYWYQQILGQGPKLLIQFQNNGVVDDSQLPKDRFSAERLKGVDSTLKIQPAKLEDSAVYLCASSFLDFAGQMVYTFGSGTRLTVV.

The chain recombines TRBV28 with TRBJ2-1, with 7 bases identical to TRBD1. Trimming at V came to 6 bases and at J to 1 base, leaving 6 bases not matched to a gene. The CDR3 is 15 amino acids. Germline assignment: CDR1 MDHEN and CDR2 SYDVKM. The CDR3 region has the DNA TGTGCCAGCAGGACGACAGGGCCTTCCTACAATGAGCAGTTCTTC. Residues: CASRTTGPSYNEQFF.

J is TRBJ2-4 and V is TRBV27, with 8 positions matching TRBD1. CDR3 length: 15 residues. V was clipped by 6 bases and J by 1 base; unmatched bases: 5. The germline gives CDR1 MNHEY, CDR2 SMNVEV (reference sequence). CDR3: CASRQGAWAKNIQYF. The DNA of the CDR3 is TGTGCCAGCAGGCAGGGGGCTTGGGCCAAAAACATTCAGTACTTC.

V is TRBV5-1 and J is TRBJ2-7; D may be TRBD2 (5 bases). This CDR3 contains 14 residues. CDR1 is SGHRS and CDR2 is YFSETQ in the germline V gene. The V end lost 0 bases, the J end lost 2 bases, and 9 bases lay between the germline ends. CDR3: CASSLAGNPYEQYF. CDR3 bases: TGCGCCAGCAGCTTGGCGGGGAACCCCTACGAGCAGTACTTC.

This chain joins TRBV28 and TRBJ2-7; a weak D match, TRBD1 (5 bases). V shed 4 bases and J shed 2 bases, with 12 bases lying between them. Germline V CDR1 and CDR2: MDHEN, SYDVKM. There are 14 residues in the CDR3. CDR3 sequence (DNA): TGTGCCAGCAGTTCCCCCGGACAAACCTACGAGCAGTACTTC. Protein product: CASSSPGQTYEQYF.

The V call is TRBV27, the J call TRBJ2-7; D is unclear. From germline, CDR1 is MNHEY and CDR2 SMNVEV (reference sequence). Trimming shortened V by 5 bases and J by 0 bases, and 11 bases separated the two germline ends. The CDR3 consists of 14 residues. The DNA of the CDR3 is TGTGCCAGCAGTAGCGTAGGCAGCTCCTACGAGCAGTACTTC. It specifies CASSSVGSSYEQYF.

This clone has just a few counts. V is TRBV7-3 and J is TRBJ2-3, with 11 bases that match TRBD2. V lost 5 bases, J lost 7 bases, and 5 bases stayed unmatched. From germline, CDR1 is SGHTA and CDR2 FQGTGA. The CDR3 consists of 14 residues. CDR3 in DNA: TGTGCCAGCAGCGATAGCGGGGGGGAGAATACGCAGTATTTT. It translates to CASSDSGGENTQYF.

V usage is TRBV25-1 and J usage is TRBJ1-5, with 9 bases identical to TRBD1. The J segment lost 3 bases and the V segment lost 3 bases, leaving 3 bases of the junction unmatched. Germline V lookup: CDR1 MGHDK, CDR2 SYGVNS. The CDR3 spans 15 residues. The CDR3 here is CASSEGQGDNQPQHF. In DNA, the CDR3 is TGTGCCAGCAGTGAGGGACAGGGAGACAATCAGCCCCAGCATTTT.

The chain is built from TRBV6-5 and TRBJ1-5; D is possibly TRBD1 (5 bases). Germline values: CDR1 MNHEY, CDR2 SVGAGI. Trimming took 6 bases from V and 2 from J, leaving 5 bases between them. The CDR3 spans 12 residues. The CDR3 spells CASRTGNQPQHF. Here the CDR3 DNA reads TGTGCCAGCAGGACAGGCAATCAGCCCCAGCATTTT.

The chain couples TRBV6-5 to TRBJ2-7; 8 bases are shared with TRBD1. Germline V lookup: CDR1 MNHEY, CDR2 SVGAGI. The trim removed 6 bases at V and 0 bases at J, leaving 7 bases unmatched. CDR3 length: 15 residues. CDR3 coding DNA: TGTGCCAGCAGGACGACAGGGGCCTACTCCTACGAGCAGTACTTC. This encodes CASRTTGAYSYEQYF.

The rearrangement joins TRBV7-9 to TRBJ1-1, with 7 bases matching TRBD1. The CDR3 is 17 residues long. Per germline, CDR1 SEHNR and CDR2 FQNEAQ (reference sequence). With 0 bases clipped from V and 0 bases from J, the junction kept 7 bases outside the gene matches. The CDR3 DNA follows: TGTGCCAGCAGCTTAGCAGGGGGCGAATACATGAACACTGAAGCTTTCTTT. Its translation is CASSLAGGEYMNTEAFF.

The chain has TRBV27 and TRBJ2-6; maybe TRBD1 (6 bases). CDR3 length: 17 amino acids. V lost 5 bases and J lost 0, with 14 bases in between. CDR1 and CDR2 (germline): MNHEY, SMNVEV (reference sequence). The CDR3 sequence: CASSPAGAPSGANVLTF. Here the CDR3 DNA reads TGTGCCAGCAGTCCCGCAGGGGCCCCCTCTGGGGCCAACGTCCTGACTTTC.

The chain is built from TRBV28 and TRBJ2-7; D is possibly TRBD1 (7 bases). The CDR3 consists of 14 residues. The V gene lost 7 bases and the J gene lost 4 bases, with 17 bases spanning the gap. Germline loops: CDR1 MDHEN, CDR2 SYDVKM. This CDR3 is CASIGRGAIYEQYF. CDR3 bases: TGTGCCAGCATTGGCAGGGGGGCGATTTACGAGCAGTACTTC.

The chain couples TRBV28 to TRBJ2-7; no clear D. The CDR3 has 13 residues. Germline CDR1 MDHEN, CDR2 SYDVKM. V was pared by 7 bases and J by 7 bases, with 17 bases between. CDR3: CASNPNRLWEQYF. For the CDR3, the DNA is TGTGCCAGCAATCCGAACCGGTTGTGGGAGCAGTACTTC.

This clone was counted once. V and J are TRBV7-6 and TRBJ2-3, with 8 bases aligning to TRBD2. The CDR3 contains 15 residues. Trimming cost V 1 base and J 4 bases; bases outside gene matches: 4. Germline CDR1 is SGHVS and CDR2 is FNYEAQ. The CDR3 is CASSLGGGSADTQYF. The CDR3 DNA is TGTGCCAGCAGCTTAGGCGGGGGGTCTGCAGATACGCAGTATTTT.

The V gene is TRBV29-1, the J gene TRBJ2-3; a weak D match, TRBD1 (6 bases). Germline loops: CDR1 SQVTM, CDR2 ANQGSEA. CDR3 size: 11 residues. Deletions cut 3 bases from V and 6 bases from J, with 7 bases between. CDR3 loop: CSVDGGDTQYF. The DNA of the CDR3 is TGCAGCGTTGATGGGGGCGATACGCAGTATTTT.

The V and J genes are TRBV7-9 and TRBJ2-4; the D gene is possibly TRBD1 (6 bases). Germline V gene data show CDR1 as SEHNR and CDR2 as FQNEAQ (reference sequence). The V end lost 0 bases, the J end lost 0 bases, and 12 bases lay between the germline ends. This CDR3 is built from 17 residues. For the CDR3, the DNA is TGTGCCAGCAGCTTAGCGGGACAAGGAATAGCCAAAAACATTCAGTACTTC. Translated: CASSLAGQGIAKNIQYF.

This chain joins TRBV6-5 and TRBJ2-5; the match to TRBD2 covers 9 bases. This CDR3 has 13 amino acids. CDR1 is MNHEY, CDR2 SVGAGI, per germline. After removal of 2 bases from V and 5 bases from J, the junction contained 0 bases not matched to a gene. The CDR3 region is CASSYGLAETQYF. The CDR3 region has the DNA TGTGCCAGCAGTTACGGACTAGCGGAGACCCAGTACTTC.

This rearrangement joins TRBV7-6 to TRBJ2-1; 9 bases map to TRBD2. The CDR3 is 14 amino acids. Germline lookup yields CDR1 SGHVS and CDR2 FNYEAQ. V shed 3 bases, J shed 9 bases, and the junction held 6 bases outside the gene matches. The CDR3, as DNA: TGTGCCAGCAGCTTGCGCGGGGGGGCCAGTGAGCAGTTCTTC. Translating it yields CASSLRGGASEQFF.

The chain uses TRBV14 and TRBJ1-1; D ambiguous. Germline values: CDR1 SGHDN, CDR2 FVKESK. V lost 4 bases to trimming and J lost 8 bases, with 11 bases between them. This CDR3 has 12 amino acids. The CDR3 region is CASSPNLLEAFF. The CDR3 DNA follows: TGTGCCAGCAGCCCAAACCTTCTAGAAGCTTTCTTT.

With regard to this clone: Compared with germline, one end of the junction differs, possibly owing to a read error. The chain couples TRBV5-8 to TRBJ1-1; TRBD1 agrees at 9 bases. The CDR3 has 15 residues. CDR1 is SGHTS and CDR2 is YDEGEE in the germline V gene. The CDR3 DNA reads as TGCGCCAGCAGCCCGGGACAGGGAAGGAACACTGAAGCTTTCTTT. This translates into CASSPGQGRNTEAFF.